This TCR beta chain comes out of a study of T cells after posttransplantation cyclophosphamide. Overall study results and limits: Recipient CMV seropositivity and CMV reactivation strongly tracked TRB clonality. Donor-recipient repertoire similarity was low at 1-2 months, rising over year one.

Here immunoSEQ multiplex PCR was the method, and the copy in TCRdb shows in-frame clones only, minus some. Among about 20,000 clones, approximately 69% were seen once, and the ten largest hold 25% to 30%. Germline trimming cut 3 bases from V and 7 bases from J; bases unmatched to any gene: 7. The length of the CDR3 is 16 residues. From germline, CDR1 is SGHKS and CDR2 YYEKEE (reference sequence). Treatment was busulfan-fludarabine conditioning, a marrow graft, and cyclophosphamide on days +3 and +4. Remarks on this clone: Antigen unknown.

The sample consisted of PBMCs, taken after an allogeneic stem cell transplant with post-transplant cyclophosphamide. The TCR originated in a male patient aged 25 to 39 who received an allogeneic stem cell transplant from a related donor, was CMV-positive, and had acute GVHD only. The T cells may partly be graft donor cells. The rearrangement links TRBV5-5 to TRBJ1-6; 10 bases align to TRBD1. CDR3 in amino acids: CASSSRPGQGNSPLHF. Written as DNA, the CDR3 is TGTGCCAGCAGCTCTCGGCCGGGACAGGGGAATTCACCCCTCCACTTT.